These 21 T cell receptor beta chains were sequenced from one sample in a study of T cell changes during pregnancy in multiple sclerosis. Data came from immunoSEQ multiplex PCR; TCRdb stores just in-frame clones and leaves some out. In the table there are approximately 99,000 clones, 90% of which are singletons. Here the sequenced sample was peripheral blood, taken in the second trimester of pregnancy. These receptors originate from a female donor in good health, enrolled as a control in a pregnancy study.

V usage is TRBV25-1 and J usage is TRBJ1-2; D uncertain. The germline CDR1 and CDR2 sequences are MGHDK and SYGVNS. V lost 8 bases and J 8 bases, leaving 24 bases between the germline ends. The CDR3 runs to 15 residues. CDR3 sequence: CASVPPGPPTGGYTF. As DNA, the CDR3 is TGTGCCAGCGTGCCTCCCGGGCCACCGACGGGGGGCTACACCTTC.

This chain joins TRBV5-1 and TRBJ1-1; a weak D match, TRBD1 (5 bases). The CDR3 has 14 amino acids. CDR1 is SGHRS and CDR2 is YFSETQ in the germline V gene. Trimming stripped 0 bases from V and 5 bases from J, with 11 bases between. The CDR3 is CASSLAAGPTEAFF. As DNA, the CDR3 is TGCGCCAGCAGCTTGGCCGCGGGACCGACTGAAGCTTTCTTT.

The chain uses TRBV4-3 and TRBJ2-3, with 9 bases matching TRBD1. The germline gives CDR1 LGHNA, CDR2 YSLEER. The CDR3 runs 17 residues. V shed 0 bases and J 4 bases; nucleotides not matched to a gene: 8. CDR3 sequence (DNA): TGCGCCAGCAGCCAAGAGTTGGGCGGACAGGGGTCAGATACGCAGTATTTT. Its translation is CASSQELGGQGSDTQYF.

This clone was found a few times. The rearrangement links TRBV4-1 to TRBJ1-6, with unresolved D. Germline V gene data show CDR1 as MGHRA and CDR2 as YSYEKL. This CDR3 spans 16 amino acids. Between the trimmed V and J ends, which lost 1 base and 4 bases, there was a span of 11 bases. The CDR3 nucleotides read TGCGCCAGCAGCCAAGCGGCAGGTTCTTATAATTCACCCCTCCACTTT. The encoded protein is CASSQAAGSYNSPLHF.

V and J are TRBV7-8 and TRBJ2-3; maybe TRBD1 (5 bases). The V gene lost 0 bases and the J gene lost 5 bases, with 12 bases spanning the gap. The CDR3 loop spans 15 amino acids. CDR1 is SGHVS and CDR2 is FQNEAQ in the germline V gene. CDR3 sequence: CASSLAQGLEDTQYF. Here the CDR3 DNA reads TGTGCCAGCAGCTTAGCTCAGGGTCTTGAAGATACGCAGTATTTT. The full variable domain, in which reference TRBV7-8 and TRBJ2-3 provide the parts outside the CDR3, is GAGVSQSPRYKVAKRGQDVALRCDPISGHVSLFWYQQALGQGPEFLTYFQNEAQLDKSGLPSDRFFAERPEGSVSTLKIQRTQQEDSAVYLCASSLAQGLEDTQYFGPGTRLTVL.

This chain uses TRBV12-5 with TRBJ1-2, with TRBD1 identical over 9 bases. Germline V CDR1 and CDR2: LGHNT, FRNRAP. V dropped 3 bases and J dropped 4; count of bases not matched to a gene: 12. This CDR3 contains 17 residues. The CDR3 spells CASGLGTGIGKAYGYTF. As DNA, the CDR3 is TGTGCTAGTGGTTTAGGGACAGGGATTGGAAAGGCCTATGGCTACACCTTC.

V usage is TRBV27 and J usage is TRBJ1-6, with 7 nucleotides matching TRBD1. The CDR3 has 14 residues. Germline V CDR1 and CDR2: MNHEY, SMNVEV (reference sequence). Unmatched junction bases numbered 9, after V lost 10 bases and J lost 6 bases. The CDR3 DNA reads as TGTGCCACCTCTTCCGGACAGGTTAATTCACCCCTCCACTTT. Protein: CATSSGQVNSPLHF.

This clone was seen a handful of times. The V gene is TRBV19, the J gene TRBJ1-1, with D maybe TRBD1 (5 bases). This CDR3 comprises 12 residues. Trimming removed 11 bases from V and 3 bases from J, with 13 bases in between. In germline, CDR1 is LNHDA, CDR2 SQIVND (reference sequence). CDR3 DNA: TGTGCCTCATGGGCGGGGCACACTGAAGCTTTCTTT. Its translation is CASWAGHTEAFF.

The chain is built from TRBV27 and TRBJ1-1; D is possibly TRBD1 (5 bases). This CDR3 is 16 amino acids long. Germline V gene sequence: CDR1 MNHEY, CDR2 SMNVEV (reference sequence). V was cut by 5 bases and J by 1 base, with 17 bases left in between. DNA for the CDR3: TGTGCCAGCAGTACCCGGGACTCCTCGCGGAACACTGAAGCTTTCTTT. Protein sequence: CASSTRDSSRNTEAFF.

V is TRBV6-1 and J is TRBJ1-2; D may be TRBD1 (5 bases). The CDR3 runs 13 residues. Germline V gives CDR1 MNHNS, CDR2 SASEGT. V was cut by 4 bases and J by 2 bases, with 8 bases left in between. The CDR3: CASSGPGNYGYTF. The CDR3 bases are TGTGCCAGCAGTGGCCCAGGGAACTATGGCTACACCTTC.

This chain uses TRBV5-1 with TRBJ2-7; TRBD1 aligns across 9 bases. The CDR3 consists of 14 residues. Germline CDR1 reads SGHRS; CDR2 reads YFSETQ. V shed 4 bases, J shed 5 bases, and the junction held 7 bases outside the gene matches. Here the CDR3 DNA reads TGCGCCAGCAGCCCGGGACAGGGTATCGACGAGCAGTACTTC. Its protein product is CASSPGQGIDEQYF.

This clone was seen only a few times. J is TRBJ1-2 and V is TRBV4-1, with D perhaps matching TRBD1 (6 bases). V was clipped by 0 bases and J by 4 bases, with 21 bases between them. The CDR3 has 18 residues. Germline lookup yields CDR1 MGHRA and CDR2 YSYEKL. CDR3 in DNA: TGCGCCAGCAGCCAAGATGGGGGGGCCAAGCTTTCCTCCTATGGCTACACCTTC. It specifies CASSQDGGAKLSSYGYTF.

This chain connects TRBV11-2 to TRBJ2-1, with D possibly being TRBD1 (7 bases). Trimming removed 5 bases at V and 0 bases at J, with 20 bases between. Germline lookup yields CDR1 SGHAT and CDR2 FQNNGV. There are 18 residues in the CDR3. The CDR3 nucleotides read TGTGCCAGCAGCGGCGGGGTCGGGACAGTGGCCTCCTACAATGAGCAGTTCTTC. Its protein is CASSGGVGTVASYNEQFF.

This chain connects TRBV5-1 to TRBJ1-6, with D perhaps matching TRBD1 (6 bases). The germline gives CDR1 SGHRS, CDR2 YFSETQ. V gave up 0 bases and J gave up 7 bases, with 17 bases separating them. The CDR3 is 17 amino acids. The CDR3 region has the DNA TGCGCCAGCAGCTTGGAACCCCAGGGGTCTTCCAATTCACCCCTCCACTTT. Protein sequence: CASSLEPQGSSNSPLHF. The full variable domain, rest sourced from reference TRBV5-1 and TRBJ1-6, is KAGVTQTPRYLIKTRGQQVTLSCSPISGHRSVSWYQQTPGQGLQFLFEYFSETQRNKGNFPGRFSGRQFSNSRSEMNVSTLELGDSALYLCASSLEPQGSSNSPLHFGNGTRLTVT.

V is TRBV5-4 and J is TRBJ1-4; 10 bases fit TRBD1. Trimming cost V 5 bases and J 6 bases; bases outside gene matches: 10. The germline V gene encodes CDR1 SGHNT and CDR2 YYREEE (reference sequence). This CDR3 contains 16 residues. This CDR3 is CASSPALGQGDEKLFF. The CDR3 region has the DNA TGTGCCAGCAGTCCTGCCCTCGGACAGGGGGATGAAAAACTGTTTTTT.

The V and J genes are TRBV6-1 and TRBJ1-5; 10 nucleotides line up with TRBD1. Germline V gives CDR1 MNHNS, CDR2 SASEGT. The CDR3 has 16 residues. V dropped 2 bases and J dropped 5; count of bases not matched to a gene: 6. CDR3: CASSEFRTGGHQPQHF. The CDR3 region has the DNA TGTGCCAGCAGTGAATTCAGGACAGGGGGACATCAGCCCCAGCATTTT.

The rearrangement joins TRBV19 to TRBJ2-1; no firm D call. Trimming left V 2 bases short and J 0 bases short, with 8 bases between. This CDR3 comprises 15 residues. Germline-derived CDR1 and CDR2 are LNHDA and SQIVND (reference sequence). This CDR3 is CASSILPSSYNEQFF. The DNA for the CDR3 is TGTGCCAGTAGTATACTCCCGAGCTCCTACAATGAGCAGTTCTTC.

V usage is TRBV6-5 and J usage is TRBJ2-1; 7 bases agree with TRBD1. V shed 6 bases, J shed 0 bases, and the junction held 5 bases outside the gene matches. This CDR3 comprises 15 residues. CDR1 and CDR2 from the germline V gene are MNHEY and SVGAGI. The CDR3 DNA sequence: TGTGCCAGCAGCAGGGGGTCCTACTCCTACAATGAGCAGTTCTTC. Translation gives CASSRGSYSYNEQFF.

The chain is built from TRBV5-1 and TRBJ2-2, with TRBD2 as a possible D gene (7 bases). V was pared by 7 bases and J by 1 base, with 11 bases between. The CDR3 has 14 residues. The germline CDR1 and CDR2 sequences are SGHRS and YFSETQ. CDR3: CASGGGRNTGELFF. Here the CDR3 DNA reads TGCGCCAGCGGGGGCGGGAGGAACACCGGGGAGCTGTTTTTT. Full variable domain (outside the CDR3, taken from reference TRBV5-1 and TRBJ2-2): KAGVTQTPRYLIKTRGQQVTLSCSPISGHRSVSWYQQTPGQGLQFLFEYFSETQRNKGNFPGRFSGRQFSNSRSEMNVSTLELGDSALYLCASGGGRNTGELFFGEGSRLTVL.

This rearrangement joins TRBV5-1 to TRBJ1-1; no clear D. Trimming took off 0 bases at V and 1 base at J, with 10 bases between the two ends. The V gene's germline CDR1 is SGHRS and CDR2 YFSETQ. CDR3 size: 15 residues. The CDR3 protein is CASSLEAGGNTEAFF. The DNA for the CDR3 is TGCGCCAGCAGCTTGGAGGCGGGTGGGAACACTGAAGCTTTCTTT.

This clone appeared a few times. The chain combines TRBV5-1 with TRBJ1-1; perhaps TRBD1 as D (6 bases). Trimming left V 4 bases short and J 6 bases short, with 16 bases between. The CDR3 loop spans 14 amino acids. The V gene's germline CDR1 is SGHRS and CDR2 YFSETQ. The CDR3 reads CASSRRTGTAEAFF. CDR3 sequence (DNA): TGCGCCAGCAGCCGCCGAACAGGGACGGCTGAAGCTTTCTTT.